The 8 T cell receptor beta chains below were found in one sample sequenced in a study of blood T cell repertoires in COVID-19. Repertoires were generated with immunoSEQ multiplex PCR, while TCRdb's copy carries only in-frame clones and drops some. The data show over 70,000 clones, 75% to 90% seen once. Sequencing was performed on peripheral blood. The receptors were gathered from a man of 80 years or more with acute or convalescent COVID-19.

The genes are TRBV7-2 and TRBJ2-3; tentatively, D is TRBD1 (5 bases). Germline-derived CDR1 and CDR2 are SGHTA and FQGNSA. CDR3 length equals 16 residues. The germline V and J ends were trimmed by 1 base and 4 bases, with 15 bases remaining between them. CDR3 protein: CASSLVLSGSADTQYF. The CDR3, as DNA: TGTGCCAGCAGCTTAGTCTTGTCAGGGTCGGCAGATACGCAGTATTTT.

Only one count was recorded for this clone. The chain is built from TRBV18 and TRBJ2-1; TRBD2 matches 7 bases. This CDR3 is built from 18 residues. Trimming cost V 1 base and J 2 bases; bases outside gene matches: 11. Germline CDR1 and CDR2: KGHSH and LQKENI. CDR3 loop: CASSPQESSGPTYNEQFF. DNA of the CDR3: TGTGCCAGCTCACCACAGGAATCTAGCGGACCGACCTACAATGAGCAGTTCTTC.

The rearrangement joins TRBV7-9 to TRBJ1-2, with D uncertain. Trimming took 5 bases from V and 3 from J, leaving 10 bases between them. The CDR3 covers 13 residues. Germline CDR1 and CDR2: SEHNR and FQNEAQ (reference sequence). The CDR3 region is CASSNQIYYGYTF. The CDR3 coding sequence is TGTGCCAGCAGCAACCAGATTTACTATGGCTACACCTTC.

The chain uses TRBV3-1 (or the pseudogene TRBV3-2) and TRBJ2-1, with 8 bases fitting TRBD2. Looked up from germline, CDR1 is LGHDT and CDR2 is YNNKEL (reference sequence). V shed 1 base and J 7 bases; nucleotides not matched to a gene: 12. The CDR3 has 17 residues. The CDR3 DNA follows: TGTGCCAGCAGCCAAGGAAGCGGGACTAGGGAAAGGAATGAGCAGTTCTTC. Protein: CASSQGSGTRERNEQFF.

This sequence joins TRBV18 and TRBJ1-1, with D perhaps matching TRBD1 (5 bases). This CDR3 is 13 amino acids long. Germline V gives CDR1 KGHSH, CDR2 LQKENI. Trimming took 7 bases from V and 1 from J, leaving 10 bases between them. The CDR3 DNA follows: TGTGCCAGCTTAAATGGGGCGAACACTGAAGCTTTCTTT. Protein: CASLNGANTEAFF. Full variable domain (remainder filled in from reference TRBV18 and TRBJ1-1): NAGVMQNPRHLVRRRGQEARLRCSPMKGHSHVYWYRQLPEEGLKFMVYLQKENIIDESGMPKERFSAEFPKEGPSILRIQQVVRGDSAAYFCASLNGANTEAFFGQGTRLTVV.

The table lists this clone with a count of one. The CDR3 region is CASSQSTEAFF. DNA for the CDR3: TGTGCCAGCAGCCAGAGCACTGAAGCTTTCTTT. The chain joins TRBV3-1 (or the pseudogene TRBV3-2) to TRBJ1-1; D unclear. CDR3 length equals 11 residues. The ends were cut back, 3 bases at V and 4 bases at J, with 3 bases in the middle. Germline loops: CDR1 LGHDT, CDR2 YNNKEL (reference sequence).

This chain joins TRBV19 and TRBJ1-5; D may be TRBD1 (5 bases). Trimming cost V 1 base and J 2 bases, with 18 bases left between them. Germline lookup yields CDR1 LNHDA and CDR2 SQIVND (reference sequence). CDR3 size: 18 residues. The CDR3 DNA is TGTGCCAGTAGTATAGTACTGGGTAGTCAGGGTGGCAATCAGCCCCAGCATTTT. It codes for CASSIVLGSQGGNQPQHF.

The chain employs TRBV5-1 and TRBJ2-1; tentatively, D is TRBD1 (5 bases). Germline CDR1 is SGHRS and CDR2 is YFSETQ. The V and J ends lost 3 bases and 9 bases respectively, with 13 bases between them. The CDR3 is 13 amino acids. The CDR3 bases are TGCGCCAGCAGCTGGGGCTATGCAAGTGAGCAGTTCTTC. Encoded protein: CASSWGYASEQFF.